This TCR beta chain was identified in a study of blood T cell repertoires in COVID-19 (dated by TCRdb to about 2020). Regarding the study in general: Samples covering the acute and convalescent phases of COVID-19 were provided by collaborators in the United States, Italy and Spain. The prospective study material was composed of cDNA or gDNA derived from T cells, B-cell-depleted T cells, or PBMCs. The dataset comprised deeply sampled blood TCRbeta repertoires from subjects exposed to, actively infected with, or recovered from COVID-19. A freely available public database, intended as a resource for researchers studying the immune response to SARS-CoV-2, is where the repertoires were released. Samples were obtained from the ongoing ImmuneRACE study (first 160 participants) and from about 1,300 subjects provided by 6 global collaborators. Sample metadata almost always included a de-identified subject ID, COVID-19 status, age in years and sex. Where available, HLA class I and class II types were obtained from metadata supplied by the sample provider rather than from assay-based typing.

The collaborating institutions used their own protocols to collect whole blood in K2EDTA tubes. For TCRbeta analysis, collaborator samples were shipped as frozen whole blood, as isolated PBMCs, or as DNA extracted from either sample type. V is trimmed back by 0 bases and J by 1 base, and the junction contains 5 bases that no gene match accounts for. Via the germline V gene, CDR1 is SGDLS and CDR2 YYNGEE. The CDR3 numbers 16 residues from cysteine through phenylalanine. Of all the DNA, just the CDR3 is kept, 48 bases in frame from base 1. TCRbeta CDR3 regions were amplified from genomic DNA using the immunoSEQ Assay, a bias-controlled multiplex PCR. On the authors' methods: The number of nucleated cells in each sample was estimated from the amplification of reference gene primers within the assay. To quantify the absolute abundance of each unique TCRbeta CDR3 rearrangement, sequence reads were collapsed and filtered. For each sample, productive Simpson clonality was calculated by taking the square root of Simpson's diversity index across productive rearrangements. The clones in this table, taken by TCRdb from immuneACCESS, are in-frame only. Not every clone is retained; where verified, under half of the shortfall comes from an unresolved V gene, and the cause of the rest is unknown. The V and J calls and clone size were taken over from that table, and D and trimming were inferred from the DNA. This sample gives approximately 70,000 clones in total; 80% to 90% of them show up just once. The top ten clones comprise 6.5% to 7.5% of the sample.

Overall study results and their limits: How much clinical and demographic metadata was included differed by source and by participant, and the metadata was provided uncurated.

In regard to this clone: Its antigen is unknown. It has no much larger one-base neighbor in the sample; base qualities were not kept.

The TCR comes from a woman aged 80 or over with active COVID-19. The rearrangement joined TRBV9 to TRBJ2-5; the junction holds 8 bases that match TRBD2. Sequencing input: peripheral blood. Here is the DNA: TGTGCCAGCAGCGTAGGATCGGGAGGGGGCCAAGAGACCCAGTACTTC. Translation gives CASSVGSGGGQETQYF. Here the CDR3 is joined to the reference TRBV9 and TRBJ2-5 genes, and the full variable domain is: DSGVTQTPKHLITATGQRVTLRCSPRSGDLSVYWYQQSLDQGLQFLIQYYNGEERAKGNILERFSAQQFPDLHSELNLSSLELGDSALYFCASSVGSGGGQETQYFGPGTRLLVL.